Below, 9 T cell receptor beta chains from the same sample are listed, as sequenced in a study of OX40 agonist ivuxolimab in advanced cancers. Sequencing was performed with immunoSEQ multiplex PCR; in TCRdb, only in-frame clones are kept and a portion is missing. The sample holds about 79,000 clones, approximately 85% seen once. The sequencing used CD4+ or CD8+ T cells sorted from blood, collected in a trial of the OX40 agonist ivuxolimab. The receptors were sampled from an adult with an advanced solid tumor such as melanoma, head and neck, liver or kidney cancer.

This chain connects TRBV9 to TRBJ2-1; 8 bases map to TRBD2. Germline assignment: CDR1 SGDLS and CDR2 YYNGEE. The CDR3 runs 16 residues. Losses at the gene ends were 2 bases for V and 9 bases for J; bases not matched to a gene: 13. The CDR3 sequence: CASSVLFSGGPVEQFF. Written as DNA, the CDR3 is TGTGCCAGCAGCGTTTTGTTTTCGGGAGGGCCGGTTGAGCAGTTCTTC.

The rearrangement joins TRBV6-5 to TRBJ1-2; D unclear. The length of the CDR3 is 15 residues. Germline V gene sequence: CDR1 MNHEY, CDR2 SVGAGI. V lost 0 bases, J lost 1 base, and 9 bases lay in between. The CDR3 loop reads CASSYSWHINYGYTF. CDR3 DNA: TGTGCCAGCAGTTACTCCTGGCACATTAACTATGGCTACACCTTC.

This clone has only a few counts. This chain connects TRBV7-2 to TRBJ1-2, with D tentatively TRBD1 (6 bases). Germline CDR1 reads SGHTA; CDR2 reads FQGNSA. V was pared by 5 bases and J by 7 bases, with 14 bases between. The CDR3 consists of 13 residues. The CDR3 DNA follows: TGTGCCAGCAGCGCCGGACAGTTCGGTGGCTACACCTTC. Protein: CASSAGQFGGYTF.

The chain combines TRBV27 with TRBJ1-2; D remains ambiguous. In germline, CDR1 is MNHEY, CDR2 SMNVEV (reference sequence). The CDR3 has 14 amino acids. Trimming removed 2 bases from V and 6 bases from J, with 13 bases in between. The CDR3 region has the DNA TGTGCCAGCAGTTTAAAGCCCGTGCCCAATGGCTACACCTTC. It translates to CASSLKPVPNGYTF.

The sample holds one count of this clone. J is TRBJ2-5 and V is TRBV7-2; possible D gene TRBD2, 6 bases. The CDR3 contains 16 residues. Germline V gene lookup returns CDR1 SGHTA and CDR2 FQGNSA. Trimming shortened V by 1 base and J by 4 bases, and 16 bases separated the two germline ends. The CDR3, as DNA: TGTGCCAGCAGCTTAGAGGGCGGGGAAGGTGGAGAGACCCAGTACTTC. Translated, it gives CASSLEGGEGGETQYF.

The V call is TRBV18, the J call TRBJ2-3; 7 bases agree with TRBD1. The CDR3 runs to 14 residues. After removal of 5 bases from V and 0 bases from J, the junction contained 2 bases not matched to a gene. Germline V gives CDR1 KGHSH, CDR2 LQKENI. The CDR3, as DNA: TGTGCCAGCTCAGACAGGGCTAGCACAGATACGCAGTATTTT. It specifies CASSDRASTDTQYF.

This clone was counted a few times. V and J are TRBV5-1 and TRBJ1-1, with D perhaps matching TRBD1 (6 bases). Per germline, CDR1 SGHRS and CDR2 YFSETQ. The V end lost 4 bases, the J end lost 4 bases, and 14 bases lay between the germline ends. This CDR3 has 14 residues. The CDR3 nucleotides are TGCGCCAGCAGCGTACAGGGTGGCGGCACTGAAGCTTTCTTT. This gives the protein CASSVQGGGTEAFF.

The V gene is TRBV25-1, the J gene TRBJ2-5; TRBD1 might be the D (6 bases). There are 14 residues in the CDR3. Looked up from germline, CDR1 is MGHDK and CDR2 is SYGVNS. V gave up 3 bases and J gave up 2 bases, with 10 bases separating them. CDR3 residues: CASSEIGQQETQYF. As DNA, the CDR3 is TGTGCCAGCAGTGAGATCGGACAGCAAGAGACCCAGTACTTC.

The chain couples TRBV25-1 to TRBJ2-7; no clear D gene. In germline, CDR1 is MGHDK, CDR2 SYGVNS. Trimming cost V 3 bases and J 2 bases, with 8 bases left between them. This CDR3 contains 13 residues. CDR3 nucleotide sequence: TGTGCCAGCAGTGAGCAGAGCCCCTACGAGCAGTACTTC. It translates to CASSEQSPYEQYF.